The 18 T cell receptor beta chains in this list originate from one sample, sequenced in a study of shared clonotypes between healthy human individuals. The repertoire was sequenced with immunoSEQ multiplex PCR; TCRdb's copy has only in-frame clones and lacks some. The data show some 2 million clones, around 95% seen once. The material sequenced was naive CD4+ T cells sorted from blood. Subset in this sample: CD45RA+ positively selected. The receptors derive from a man between 18 and 29 years old in good health.

The rearrangement links TRBV4-1 to TRBJ2-7; no clear D gene. The ends were cut back, 5 bases at V and 2 bases at J, with 13 bases in the middle. Germline CDR1 MGHRA, CDR2 YSYEKL. The CDR3 extends over 14 amino acids. This chain's CDR3 is CASSSLDPPYEQYF. CDR3 DNA sequence: TGCGCCAGCAGCTCGTTAGATCCGCCCTACGAGCAGTACTTC.

The V call is TRBV18, the J call TRBJ1-2; D is uncertain. Germline CDR1 reads KGHSH; CDR2 reads LQKENI. This CDR3 region has 15 residues. V was cut by 4 bases and J by 2 bases, with 14 bases left in between. The CDR3 sequence: CASSRREDGNYGYTF. CDR3 DNA: TGTGCCAGCTCACGTAGGGAAGATGGGAACTATGGCTACACCTTC.

The chain links TRBV27 to TRBJ2-7; D could derive from TRBD1 or TRBD2 (5 bases each). The CDR3 is made up of 16 amino acids. The germline V gene encodes CDR1 MNHEY and CDR2 SMNVEV (reference sequence). V was shortened by 5 bases and J by 0 bases, with 17 bases between the two germline ends. For the CDR3, the DNA is TGTGCCAGCAGTCCCCGCGGTTGGGGGATCTCCTACGAGCAGTACTTC. This translates into CASSPRGWGISYEQYF.

This chain joins TRBV6-1 and TRBJ1-3; 7 nucleotides match TRBD1. Germline V gene lookup returns CDR1 MNHNS and CDR2 SASEGT. There are 14 residues in the CDR3. The V segment lost 6 bases and the J segment 4 bases; nucleotides outside the gene matches: 6. CDR3 bases: TGTGCCAGCAGCCTCGGACAGGTCGGAAACACCATATATTTT. Its protein product is CASSLGQVGNTIYF.

This chain connects TRBV5-4 to TRBJ2-7; D gene ambiguous. This CDR3 has 13 amino acids. Germline CDR1 reads SGHNT; CDR2 reads YYREEE (reference sequence). V lost 2 bases and J 3 bases, leaving 9 bases between the germline ends. Here the CDR3 DNA reads TGTGCCAGCAGCTTCTGGGGAAGCTACGAGCAGTACTTC. Its protein product is CASSFWGSYEQYF.

The V gene is TRBV5-1, the J gene TRBJ2-7; 9 bases agree with TRBD2. The germline CDR1 and CDR2 sequences are SGHRS and YFSETQ. There are 15 residues in the CDR3. J was trimmed by 2 bases and V by 0 bases; bases with no gene match: 3. The CDR3 DNA is TGCGCCAGCAGCTTGGATAGCGGGGGTGCCTACGAGCAGTACTTC. This gives the protein CASSLDSGGAYEQYF. Based on the CDR3 plus reference TRBV5-1 and TRBJ2-7, the full variable domain is KAGVTQTPRYLIKTRGQQVTLSCSPISGHRSVSWYQQTPGQGLQFLFEYFSETQRNKGNFPGRFSGRQFSNSRSEMNVSTLELGDSALYLCASSLDSGGAYEQYFGPGTRLTVT.

This clone showed up just a few times. Other nucleotide sequences from this sample produce the same CDR3. The CDR3 DNA reads TGTGCCAGCTCACCGGCGGGGGGCTACGAGCAGTACTTC. Its translation: CASSPAGGYEQYF. The J gene is TRBJ2-7, the V gene TRBV18, with 8 bases aligning to TRBD2. There are 13 residues in the CDR3. Germline CDR1 and CDR2: KGHSH and LQKENI. J was trimmed by 3 bases and V by 3 bases; bases with no gene match: 1.

V is TRBV5-6 and J is TRBJ2-3, with TRBD2 matching over 7 bases. Germline trimming cut 7 bases from V and 5 bases from J; bases unmatched to any gene: 10. Per the germline V gene, CDR1 is SGHDT and CDR2 is YYEEEE. The CDR3 length is 14 residues. CDR3 amino acids: CASCGEGLVDTQYF. The CDR3 DNA follows: TGTGCCAGCTGCGGGGAGGGCCTTGTAGATACGCAGTATTTT. Variable domain in full (rest from reference TRBV5-6 and TRBJ2-3): DAGVTQSPTHLIKTRGQQVTLRCSPKSGHDTVSWYQQALGQGPQFIFQYYEEEERQRGNFPDRFSGHQFPNYSSELNVNALLLGDSALYLCASCGEGLVDTQYFGPGTRLTVL.

This clone came up once. V gene TRBV5-1 combines with J gene TRBJ1-3; D is possibly TRBD1 (5 bases). The CDR3 contains 13 residues. The V gene's germline CDR1 is SGHRS and CDR2 YFSETQ. V lost 6 bases to trimming and J lost 4 bases, with 11 bases between them. The CDR3 nucleotides are TGCGCCAGCACCTCAGGGAGGGGAAACACCATATATTTT. Translating it yields CASTSGRGNTIYF.

The V and J genes are TRBV10-1 and TRBJ2-7; 9 bases are shared with TRBD1. V lost 5 bases to trimming and J lost 2 bases; unmatched junction nucleotides: 4. CDR1 and CDR2 from the germline V gene are WNHNN and SYGVQD (reference sequence). CDR3 length equals 14 residues. The CDR3 DNA sequence: TGCGCCAGCAGTCGCCGGGACAGGGCCTACGAGCAGTACTTC. This sequence encodes CASSRRDRAYEQYF.

The chain links TRBV6-1 to TRBJ2-7, with D perhaps TRBD1 (6 bases). CDR3 size: 15 residues. Trimming cost V 0 bases and J 2 bases, with 11 bases left between them. The germline gives CDR1 MNHNS, CDR2 SASEGT. CDR3 sequence reads: CASSEAGAATYEQYF. CDR3 in DNA: TGTGCCAGCAGTGAAGCGGGGGCCGCGACCTACGAGCAGTACTTC.

The rearrangement links TRBV18 to TRBJ2-2; tentative D call: TRBD1 (5 bases). This CDR3 has 15 residues. Germline CDR1 and CDR2: KGHSH and LQKENI. V lost 3 bases and J 6 bases, leaving 14 bases between the germline ends. CDR3 sequence: CASSPGWTRPGELFF. The CDR3 DNA reads as TGTGCCAGCTCACCTGGGTGGACAAGGCCCGGGGAGCTGTTTTTT.

In nucleotides, the CDR3 is TGTGCCACCGGGAACCCAGGGTTAGGGGAAAAACTGTTTTTT. Encoded protein: CATGNPGLGEKLFF. J is TRBJ1-4 and V is TRBV15, with a possible D match to TRBD1 (5 bases). Germline assignment: CDR1 LNHNV and CDR2 YYDKDF (reference sequence). V was cut by 8 bases and J by 8 bases, with 18 bases left in between. CDR3 length: 14 residues. Together with reference TRBV15 and TRBJ1-4, the CDR3 gives the full variable domain: DAMVIQNPRYQVTQFGKPVTLSCSQTLNHNVMYWYQQKSSQAPKLLFHYYDKDFNNEADTPDNFQSRRPNTSFCFLDIRSPGLGDTAMYLCATGNPGLGEKLFFGSGTQLSVL.

The J gene is TRBJ2-7, the V gene TRBV5-4; tentative D call: TRBD1 (5 bases). With 2 bases removed from V and 0 bases from J, the gap between germline ends came to 12 bases. This CDR3 is built from 15 residues. Per germline, CDR1 SGHNT and CDR2 YYREEE (reference sequence). The CDR3 sequence is CASSFQGQSSYEQYF. The DNA for the CDR3 is TGTGCCAGCAGCTTTCAGGGTCAGAGCTCCTACGAGCAGTACTTC. Complete variable domain (other parts from reference TRBV5-4 and TRBJ2-7): ETGVTQSPTHLIKTRGQQVTLRCSSQSGHNTVSWYQQALGQGPQFIFQYYREEENGRGNFPPRFSGLQFPNYSSELNVNALELDDSALYLCASSFQGQSSYEQYFGPGTRLTVT.

The chain employs TRBV4-2 and TRBJ2-3; D is perhaps TRBD1 (6 bases). The CDR3 runs to 16 residues. Trimming removed 0 bases from V and 5 bases from J, with 15 bases in between. In germline, CDR1 is LGHNA, CDR2 YNFKEQ. As DNA, the CDR3 is TGTGCCAGCAGCCAAGATCAGGCCCAAGGGGGAGATACGCAGTATTTT. Translation: CASSQDQAQGGDTQYF.

This chain links TRBV7-9 with TRBJ2-7; unclear D gene. CDR1 SEHNR and CDR2 FQNEAQ come from the germline V gene (reference sequence). V gave up 7 bases and J gave up 1 base, with 8 bases separating them. This CDR3 has 12 residues. The CDR3 reads CASTSQSYEQYF. DNA of the CDR3: TGTGCCAGCACCTCCCAGTCCTACGAGCAGTACTTC. The full variable domain, its missing parts supplied by reference TRBV7-9 and TRBJ2-7, is DTGVSQNPRHKITKRGQNVTFRCDPISEHNRLYWYRQTLGQGPEFLTYFQNEAQLEKSRLLSDRFSAERPKGSFSTLEIQRTEQGDSAMYLCASTSQSYEQYFGPGTRLTVT.

The chain has TRBV23-1 and TRBJ1-5; no reliable D call. TRBV23-1 is marked as an open reading frame, function uncertain. V was cut by 7 bases and J by 7 bases, with 14 bases left in between. The CDR3 totals 13 residues. The CDR3 sequence: CASTPPGGQPQHF. CDR3 sequence (DNA): TGCGCCAGCACCCCCCCGGGAGGACAGCCCCAGCATTTT.

V and J are TRBV5-1 and TRBJ2-1; 12 bases match TRBD2. The trim removed 4 bases at V and 12 bases at J, leaving 11 bases unmatched. CDR3 length equals 15 residues. The germline V gene has CDR1 SGHRS and CDR2 YFSETQ. The CDR3 loop is CASSLGPGTSGLQFF. In nucleotides, the CDR3 is TGCGCCAGCAGCCTCGGTCCCGGGACTAGCGGGCTGCAGTTCTTC.